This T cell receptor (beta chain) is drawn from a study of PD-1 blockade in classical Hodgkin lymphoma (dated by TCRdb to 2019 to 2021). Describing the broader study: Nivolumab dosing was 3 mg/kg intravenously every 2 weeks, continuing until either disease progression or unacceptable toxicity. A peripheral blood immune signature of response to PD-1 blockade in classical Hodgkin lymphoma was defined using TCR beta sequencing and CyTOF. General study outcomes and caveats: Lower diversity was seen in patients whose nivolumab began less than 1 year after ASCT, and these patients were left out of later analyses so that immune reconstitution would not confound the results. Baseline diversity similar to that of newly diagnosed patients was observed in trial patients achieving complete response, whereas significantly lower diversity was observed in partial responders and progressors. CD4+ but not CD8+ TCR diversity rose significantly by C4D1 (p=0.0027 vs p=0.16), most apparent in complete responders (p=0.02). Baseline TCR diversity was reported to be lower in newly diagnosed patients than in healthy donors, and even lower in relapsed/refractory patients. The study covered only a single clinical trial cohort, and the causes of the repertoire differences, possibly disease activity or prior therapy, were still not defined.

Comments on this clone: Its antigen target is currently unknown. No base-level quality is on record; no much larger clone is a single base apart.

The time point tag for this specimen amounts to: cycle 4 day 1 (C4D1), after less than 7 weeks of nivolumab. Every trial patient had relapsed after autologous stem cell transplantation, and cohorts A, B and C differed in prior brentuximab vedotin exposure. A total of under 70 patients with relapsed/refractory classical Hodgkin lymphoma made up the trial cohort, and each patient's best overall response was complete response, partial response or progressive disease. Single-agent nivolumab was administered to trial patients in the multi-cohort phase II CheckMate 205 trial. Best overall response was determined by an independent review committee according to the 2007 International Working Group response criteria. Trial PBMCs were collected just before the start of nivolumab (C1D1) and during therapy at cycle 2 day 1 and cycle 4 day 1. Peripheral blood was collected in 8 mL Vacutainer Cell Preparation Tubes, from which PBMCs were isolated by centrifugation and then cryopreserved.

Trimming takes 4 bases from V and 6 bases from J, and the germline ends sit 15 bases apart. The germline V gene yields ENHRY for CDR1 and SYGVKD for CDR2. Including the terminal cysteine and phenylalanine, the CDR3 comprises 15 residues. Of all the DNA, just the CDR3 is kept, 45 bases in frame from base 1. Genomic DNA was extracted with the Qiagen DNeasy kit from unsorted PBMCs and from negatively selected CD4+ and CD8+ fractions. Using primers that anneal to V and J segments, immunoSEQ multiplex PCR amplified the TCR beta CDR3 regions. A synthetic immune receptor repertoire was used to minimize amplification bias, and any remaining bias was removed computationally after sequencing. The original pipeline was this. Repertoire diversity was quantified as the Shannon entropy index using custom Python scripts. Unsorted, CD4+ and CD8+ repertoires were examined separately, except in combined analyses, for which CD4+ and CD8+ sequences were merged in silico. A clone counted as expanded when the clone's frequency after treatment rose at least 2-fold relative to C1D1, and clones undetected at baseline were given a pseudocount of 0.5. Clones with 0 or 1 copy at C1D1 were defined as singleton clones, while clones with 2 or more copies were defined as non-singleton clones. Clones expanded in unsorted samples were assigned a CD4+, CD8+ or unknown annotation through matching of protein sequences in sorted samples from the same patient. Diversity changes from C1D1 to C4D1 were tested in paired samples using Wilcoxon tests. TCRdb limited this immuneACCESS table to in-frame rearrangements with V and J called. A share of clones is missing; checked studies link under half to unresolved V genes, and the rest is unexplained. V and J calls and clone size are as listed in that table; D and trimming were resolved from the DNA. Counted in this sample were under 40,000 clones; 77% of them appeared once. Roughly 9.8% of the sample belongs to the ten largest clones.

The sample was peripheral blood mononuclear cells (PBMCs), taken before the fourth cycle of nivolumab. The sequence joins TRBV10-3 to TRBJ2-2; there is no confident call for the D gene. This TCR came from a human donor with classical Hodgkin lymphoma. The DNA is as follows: TGTGCCATCAGTGGTGGGTGGGGTCACCCCGGGGAGCTGTTTTTT. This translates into CAISGGWGHPGELFF.